Presented here are 26 T cell receptor beta chains from one specimen sequenced in a study of blood T cell repertoires in COVID-19. Data came from immunoSEQ multiplex PCR; TCRdb stores just in-frame clones and leaves some out. The repertoire holds 300,000 or so clones, with roughly 90% as singletons. Source material: peripheral blood. These TCRs come from a woman in her 30s with COVID-19, enrolled during active disease.

This chain connects TRBV6-1 to TRBJ1-2, with D possibly TRBD1 on 6 matching bases. V dropped 0 bases and J dropped 5 bases, with 25 bases sitting between them. The length of the CDR3 is 19 residues. Per the germline V gene, CDR1 is MNHNS and CDR2 is SASEGT. The CDR3 sequence is CASSEALGQGWKLRYGYTF. CDR3 nucleotide sequence: TGTGCCAGCAGTGAAGCGCTAGGGCAGGGGTGGAAACTACGGTATGGCTACACCTTC.

The chain recombines TRBV5-7 with TRBJ2-5; 9 bases line up with TRBD1. TRBV5-7 is an open reading frame, and its role is uncertain. V shed 2 bases and J 2 bases; nucleotides not matched to a gene: 7. This CDR3 is built from 16 residues. The CDR3 spells CASSFEGQGWQETQYF. CDR3 bases: TGTGCCAGCAGCTTCGAGGGACAGGGATGGCAAGAGACCCAGTACTTC.

The chain uses TRBV6-4 and TRBJ1-6; tentative D call: TRBD1 (6 bases). The CDR3 has 15 amino acids. Germline CDR1 MRHNA, CDR2 SNTAGT. V lost 4 bases and J 6 bases, leaving 13 bases between the germline ends. The CDR3 spells CASSATGRGNSPLHF. The CDR3 DNA reads TGTGCCAGCAGTGCCACAGGGAGGGGTAATTCACCCCTCCACTTT.

V gene TRBV4-1 combines with J gene TRBJ1-1, with 8 bases fitting TRBD1. Germline values: CDR1 MGHRA, CDR2 YSYEKL. This CDR3 is 15 amino acids long. V shed 2 bases, J shed 5 bases, and the junction held 7 bases outside the gene matches. CDR3 loop: CASSQHGQGVTEAFF. CDR3 nucleotides: TGCGCCAGCAGCCAACATGGACAGGGAGTTACTGAAGCTTTCTTT.

In this sample, this clone turned up once. The chain has TRBV29-1 and TRBJ2-6; possible D gene TRBD2, 6 bases. The CDR3 is 13 residues long. From germline, CDR1 is SQVTM and CDR2 ANQGSEA. Trimming removed 7 bases at V and 3 bases at J, with 10 bases between. CDR3 nucleotides: TGCAGCGCTAGGGAGGATGGGGCCAACGTCCTGACTTTC. This gives the protein CSAREDGANVLTF.

The J gene is TRBJ2-3, the V gene TRBV30; D remains unclear. Trimming cost V 3 bases and J 2 bases, with 3 bases left between them. The germline V gene has CDR1 GTSNPN and CDR2 SVGIG (reference sequence). There are 11 residues in the CDR3. CDR3 sequence: CAWSSTDTQYF. CDR3 DNA sequence: TGTGCCTGGAGCTCCACAGATACGCAGTATTTT.

The CDR3 here is CASSRRTGGADTQYF. CDR3 sequence (DNA): TGTGCCAGCAGCCGCCGGACAGGGGGAGCAGATACGCAGTATTTT. The chain links TRBV7-2 to TRBJ2-3, with 10 bases that match TRBD1. V trimming: 5 bases; J trimming: 4 bases; junction bases outside the gene matches: 6. The CDR3 extends over 15 amino acids. Germline values: CDR1 SGHTA, CDR2 FQGNSA.

V and J are TRBV6-1 and TRBJ1-3, with D tentatively TRBD1 (5 bases). The germline V gene has CDR1 MNHNS and CDR2 SASEGT. The CDR3 sequence is 14 residues long. Trimming pared 3 bases from V and 2 bases from J, leaving 8 bases between. The CDR3 sequence: CASSDPTAGNTIYF. The CDR3 DNA follows: TGTGCCAGCAGTGATCCGACAGCTGGAAACACCATATATTTT.

This chain connects TRBV25-1 to TRBJ2-5, with D maybe TRBD1 (6 bases). V lost 1 base, J lost 4 bases, and 13 bases lay in between. Germline CDR1 is MGHDK and CDR2 is SYGVNS. CDR3 length: 15 amino acids. The CDR3 spells CASSELDRFGETQYF. The CDR3 DNA sequence: TGTGCCAGCAGTGAATTGGACAGATTCGGAGAGACCCAGTACTTC.

The gene calls are TRBV6-6 and TRBJ2-3, with TRBD1 as a possible D gene (5 bases). V gave up 1 base and J gave up 3 bases, with 8 bases separating them. The length of the CDR3 is 14 residues. Germline values: CDR1 MNHNY, CDR2 SVGAGI (reference sequence). The CDR3 region has the DNA TGTGCCAGCAGTTACTTACAGGCTACAGATACGCAGTATTTT. This codes for CASSYLQATDTQYF.

CDR3 nucleotide sequence: TGCGCCAGCAGCCAAGGTAGACTAGCGGGAACTAGCACAGATACGCAGTATTTT. It specifies CASSQGRLAGTSTDTQYF. The chain couples TRBV4-1 to TRBJ2-3; TRBD2 matches at 11 bases. CDR3 length equals 18 residues. From germline, CDR1 is MGHRA and CDR2 YSYEKL. V lost 1 base and J lost 0; bases outside the gene matches: 6.

V usage is TRBV28 and J usage is TRBJ1-5; TRBD1 matches at 7 bases. This CDR3 has 14 residues. V lost 5 bases and J lost 5; bases outside the gene matches: 6. The germline CDR1 and CDR2 sequences are MDHEN and SYDVKM. This chain's CDR3 is CASSMTGTDQPQHF. The CDR3 nucleotides read TGTGCCAGCAGTATGACAGGGACAGATCAGCCCCAGCATTTT.

Remarks on this clone: An end of the junction differs from the germline gene, which may be a read error. The rearrangement links TRBV24-1 to TRBJ1-2; TRBD1 agrees at 7 bases. Germline V gene data show CDR1 as KGHDR and CDR2 as SFDVKD. The CDR3 length is 13 residues. The CDR3 DNA is TGTGCCACCAGTGAGGGGACAGTCTATAGCTACACCTTC. Its protein product is CATSEGTVYSYTF.

V usage is TRBV11-2 and J usage is TRBJ1-5; 9 nucleotides agree with TRBD1. V dropped 5 bases and J dropped 5; count of bases not matched to a gene: 7. There are 15 residues in the CDR3. Germline lookup yields CDR1 SGHAT and CDR2 FQNNGV. For the CDR3, the DNA is TGTGCCAGCAGCCGAGACAGGGGGAGACATCAGCCCCAGCATTTT. As protein: CASSRDRGRHQPQHF.

The chain joins TRBV2 to TRBJ2-3, with D possibly matching TRBD1 (5 bases). This CDR3 region has 13 residues. CDR1 and CDR2 (germline): SNHLY, FYNNEI. V shed 8 bases and J shed 6 bases, with 15 bases lying between them. This CDR3 reads CASLRVGEDTQYF. The CDR3 DNA sequence: TGTGCCAGCCTCAGGGTAGGCGAGGATACGCAGTATTTT.

This sequence joins TRBV4-1 and TRBJ1-5, with TRBD1 identical over 10 bases. Germline values: CDR1 MGHRA, CDR2 YSYEKL. Germline trimming cut 2 bases from V and 6 bases from J; bases unmatched to any gene: 13. There are 18 residues in the CDR3. The DNA of the CDR3 is TGCGCCAGCAGCCAACGTGGGACAGGGGTCGGGGGGGGTCAGCCCCAGCATTTT. Its protein is CASSQRGTGVGGGQPQHF.

The sample holds one count of this clone. V is TRBV14 and J is TRBJ2-6, with TRBD1 identical over 9 bases. This CDR3 spans 17 amino acids. V was pared by 3 bases and J by 0 bases, with 3 bases of the junction left unmatched. Germline assignment: CDR1 SGHDN and CDR2 FVKESK. The CDR3 DNA is TGTGCCAGCAGCCAGTGGACAGGGGTCTCTGGGGCCAACGTCCTGACTTTC. Its protein is CASSQWTGVSGANVLTF.

The V call is TRBV4-1, the J call TRBJ2-1, with TRBD2 matching 13 bases. V lost 1 base and J lost 7; bases outside the gene matches: 1. The CDR3 loop spans 15 amino acids. Germline values: CDR1 MGHRA, CDR2 YSYEKL. The CDR3 DNA reads TGCGCCAGCAGCCAAGGGACTAGCGGGAGTAATGAGCAGTTCTTC. It translates to CASSQGTSGSNEQFF.

The chain employs TRBV5-1 and TRBJ2-1; 13 bases are a match to TRBD2. V gave up 4 bases and J gave up 2 bases; unmatched junction bases: 3. The CDR3 covers 16 residues. The germline V gene has CDR1 SGHRS and CDR2 YFSETQ. The CDR3 region is CASSVGTSGTYNEQFF. The CDR3 DNA reads as TGCGCCAGCAGCGTTGGGACTAGCGGGACCTACAATGAGCAGTTCTTC.

This chain links TRBV5-1 with TRBJ2-1, with 7 bases fitting TRBD1. CDR3 length: 13 residues. From germline, CDR1 is SGHRS and CDR2 YFSETQ. The J segment lost 16 bases and the V segment lost 3 bases, leaving 13 bases of the junction unmatched. The CDR3 reads CASSSDRDGSLFF. DNA of the CDR3: TGCGCCAGCAGCTCCGACAGGGATGGGTCGTTATTCTTC. Filled out from reference TRBV5-1 and TRBJ2-1, the complete variable domain reads KAGVTQTPRYLIKTRGQQVTLSCSPISGHRSVSWYQQTPGQGLQFLFEYFSETQRNKGNFPGRFSGRQFSNSRSEMNVSTLELGDSALYLCASSSDRDGSLFFGPGTRLTVL.

In its sample, this clone was seen once. CDR3 protein: CASSQDPLGYTF. The CDR3 coding sequence is TGTGCCAGCAGCCAAGATCCCCTCGGCTACACCTTC. The genes are TRBV3-1 (or the pseudogene TRBV3-2) and TRBJ1-2; unclear D gene. Germline V gene sequence: CDR1 LGHDT, CDR2 YNNKEL (reference sequence). Deletions cut 0 bases from V and 8 bases from J, with 7 bases between. This CDR3 is 12 amino acids long.

As DNA, the CDR3 is TGTGCCAGCAGTTTGAGTAGCGGGAGTGGGGAGGAGACCCAGTACTTC. Amino acid sequence: CASSLSSGSGEETQYF. The rearrangement uses TRBV27 and TRBJ2-5, with 9 nucleotides matching TRBD2. The CDR3 length is 16 residues. The ends lost 3 bases at V and 5 bases at J; junction bases unmatched: 10. Germline values: CDR1 MNHEY, CDR2 SMNVEV (reference sequence).

V gene TRBV5-1 combines with J gene TRBJ1-2, with unresolved D. Germline loops: CDR1 SGHRS, CDR2 YFSETQ. V was cut by 4 bases and J by 3 bases, with 10 bases left in between. This CDR3 region has 13 residues. The CDR3 here is CASSDLADYGYTF. CDR3 sequence (DNA): TGCGCCAGCAGCGATCTTGCAGACTATGGCTACACCTTC.

V and J are TRBV5-1 and TRBJ1-4; D unclear. Trimming pared 0 bases from V and 8 bases from J, leaving 17 bases between. The CDR3 totals 16 residues. Germline loops: CDR1 SGHRS, CDR2 YFSETQ. CDR3 region: CASSLEPSRAKEKLFF. CDR3 in DNA: TGCGCCAGCAGCTTGGAACCCTCCAGAGCGAAAGAAAAACTGTTTTTT.

The genes are TRBV19 and TRBJ2-1, with 12 bases lining up with TRBD2. The V gene's germline CDR1 is LNHDA and CDR2 SQIVND (reference sequence). Losses at the gene ends were 2 bases for V and 0 bases for J; bases not matched to a gene: 2. The CDR3 has 17 amino acids. DNA of the CDR3: TGTGCCAGTAGTATAAAGACTAGCGGGAGCTCCTACAATGAGCAGTTCTTC. Its protein is CASSIKTSGSSYNEQFF.

This clone was observed a single time. This rearrangement joins TRBV5-1 to TRBJ2-3; 14 bases map to TRBD2. The CDR3 has 16 amino acids. The ends lost 4 bases at V and 1 base at J; junction bases unmatched: 2. CDR1 and CDR2 (germline): SGHRS, YFSETQ. Here the CDR3 DNA reads TGCGCCAGCAGCATGGGACTAGCGGGAGGCACAGATACGCAGTATTTT. This codes for CASSMGLAGGTDTQYF.